In this sample, the clone carrying this TCR beta chain turned up a few times. Its specificity is not known. TCRdb re-called the 5' RACE reads with MiXCR, one entry per CDR3 protein. This sample has 350,000 to 450,000 distinct CDR3 sequences, with 20% found just once. This specimen belongs to a study of T-cell memory formation after mild COVID-19. General observations from the study: Contracting CD4+ clones sat mainly in CM and EM; CD8+ in EMRA. The appearance of some responding clones in pre-infection memory suggested that cross-reactive memory joined.

The TCR sequence derives from an adult woman who had mild COVID-19 (a few samples of this study predate the infection). Cell type and time point are not known. The sequenced sample was PBMCs or a T cell subset sorted from them (not recorded which).

CDR3 protein: CASAATSASTDTQYF. The DNA of the CDR3 is TGTGCTAGTGCGGCTACTTCCGCTAGCACAGATACGCAGTATTTT. The chain combines TRBV12-5 with TRBJ2-3; D is uncertain. Trimming pared 7 bases from V and 0 bases from J, leaving 14 bases between. The CDR3 has 15 residues. Germline V gene sequence: CDR1 LGHNT, CDR2 FRNRAP.